The 19 T cell receptor beta chains below come from one sample, sequenced in a study of blood T cell repertoires in COVID-19. Libraries were prepared by immunoSEQ multiplex PCR; TCRdb keeps only in-frame clonotypes and omits some of them. The repertoire includes under 250,000 clones, approximately 88% of them detected once, and about 4% sits in the top ten. What was sequenced was PBMCs or T cells enriched from blood (not recorded which). These receptors all come from a woman aged 30 to 39 who had been exposed to COVID-19.

The V gene is TRBV28, the J gene TRBJ1-5, with D possibly TRBD1 on 5 matching bases. CDR3 size: 14 residues. Trimming took 5 bases from V and 7 from J, leaving 15 bases between them. Germline loops: CDR1 MDHEN, CDR2 SYDVKM. CDR3 protein: CASSPWEGFQPQHF. The CDR3 DNA follows: TGTGCCAGCAGTCCTTGGGAGGGGTTCCAGCCCCAGCATTTT.

V usage is TRBV30 and J usage is TRBJ1-3; TRBD1 matches at 10 bases. J was trimmed by 2 bases and V by 4 bases; bases with no gene match: 2. The length of the CDR3 is 14 residues. Germline lookup yields CDR1 GTSNPN and CDR2 SVGIG (reference sequence). CDR3 DNA: TGTGCCTGGATGACAGGGGGCCCTGGAAACACCATATATTTT. Its protein is CAWMTGGPGNTIYF. Looking up the rest from reference TRBV30 and TRBJ1-3 gives the full variable domain: SQTIHQWPATLVQPVGSPLSLECTVEGTSNPNLYWYRQAAGRGLQLLFYSVGIGQISSEVPQNLSASRPQDRQFILSSKKLLLSDSGFYLCAWMTGGPGNTIYFGEGSWLTVV.

V and J are TRBV5-5 and TRBJ2-7, with 9 bases that match TRBD1. Unmatched junction bases numbered 9, after V lost 1 base and J lost 7 bases. This CDR3 region has 15 residues. The germline CDR1 and CDR2 sequences are SGHKS and YYEKEE (reference sequence). The CDR3 sequence: CASSLLGQGLGEQYF. As DNA, the CDR3 is TGTGCCAGCAGCTTGTTGGGACAGGGATTGGGGGAGCAGTACTTC.

V is TRBV20-1 and J is TRBJ2-2; 9 bases agree with TRBD1. The ends lost 4 bases at V and 7 bases at J; junction bases unmatched: 4. CDR1 is DFQATT and CDR2 is SNEGSKA in the germline V gene (reference sequence). The CDR3 spans 13 residues. The CDR3 loop reads CSANDRGDGELFF. CDR3 sequence (DNA): TGCAGTGCTAATGACAGGGGGGACGGGGAGCTGTTTTTT.

The chain couples TRBV7-2 to TRBJ2-7; 7 nucleotides align to TRBD1. CDR1 is SGHTA and CDR2 is FQGNSA in the germline V gene. The CDR3 is 14 amino acids. With 3 bases clipped from V and 4 bases from J, the junction kept 6 bases outside the gene matches. CDR3 in DNA: TGTGCCAGCAGCTTTCCGGGACAGACATACGAGCAGTACTTC. Its protein is CASSFPGQTYEQYF.

Concerning this clone: Other nucleotide sequences from this sample produce the same CDR3. This chain uses TRBV5-1 with TRBJ2-5; D not resolved. Germline V lookup: CDR1 SGHRS, CDR2 YFSETQ. This CDR3 is 13 amino acids long. The V and J ends lost 0 bases and 1 base respectively, with 4 bases between them. CDR3 DNA: TGCGCCAGCAGCTTGGACAGCCAAGAGACCCAGTACTTC. This encodes CASSLDSQETQYF.

The genes are TRBV5-1 and TRBJ2-5; 8 positions match TRBD1. The CDR3 has 15 residues. J was trimmed by 5 bases and V by 4 bases; bases with no gene match: 10. The germline CDR1 and CDR2 sequences are SGHRS and YFSETQ. CDR3 amino acids: CASSGPDRGRETQYF. The DNA for the CDR3 is TGCGCCAGCAGCGGGCCCGACAGGGGACGGGAGACCCAGTACTTC.

The chain employs TRBV10-3 and TRBJ1-2; perhaps TRBD1 as D (5 bases). This CDR3 has 15 amino acids. V lost 1 base, J lost 7 bases, and 16 bases lay in between. Germline lookup yields CDR1 ENHRY and CDR2 SYGVKD. CDR3 nucleotides: TGTGCCATCAGTGAGTTGTCCCCTGGGACTGGTGGCTACACCTTC. It encodes CAISELSPGTGGYTF.

This chain links TRBV19 with TRBJ2-7; possible D gene TRBD2, 5 bases. This CDR3 spans 14 amino acids. V lost 3 bases to trimming and J lost 5 bases, with 14 bases between them. CDR1 is LNHDA, CDR2 SQIVND, per germline (reference sequence). CDR3 sequence (DNA): TGTGCCAGTAGTATGGCGGTAGGGAGCCACGAGCAGTACTTC. Encoded protein: CASSMAVGSHEQYF.

The chain recombines TRBV15 with TRBJ2-1, with TRBD1 matching over 7 bases. This CDR3 has 12 residues. With V trimmed by 9 bases and J by 5 bases, 4 bases remained unmatched. Germline CDR1 and CDR2: LNHNV and YYDKDF (reference sequence). CDR3 nucleotide sequence: TGTGCCACATCTGACAGGGACAATGAGCAGTTCTTC. Its translation: CATSDRDNEQFF.

The V call is TRBV4-1, the J call TRBJ1-6; D is perhaps TRBD1 (6 bases). V was shortened by 4 bases and J by 9 bases, with 13 bases between the two germline ends. The germline gives CDR1 MGHRA, CDR2 YSYEKL. CDR3 length: 14 residues. The CDR3 reads CASSLQGDGSPLHF. The CDR3 bases are TGCGCCAGCAGCCTACAGGGAGACGGTTCACCCCTCCACTTT.

The J gene is TRBJ2-5, the V gene TRBV11-2; unclear D gene. Germline values: CDR1 SGHAT, CDR2 FQNNGV. This CDR3 has 16 amino acids. V dropped 5 bases and J dropped 4 bases, with 20 bases sitting between them. This chain's CDR3 is CASSDLKWSDPETQYF. The CDR3 nucleotides read TGTGCCAGCAGCGATCTTAAGTGGAGCGATCCAGAGACCCAGTACTTC.

The chain joins TRBV19 to TRBJ1-2, with 12 bases identical to TRBD1. V was clipped by 5 bases and J by 7 bases; unmatched bases: 8. This CDR3 contains 15 residues. Germline lookup yields CDR1 LNHDA and CDR2 SQIVND (reference sequence). DNA of the CDR3: TGTGCCAGTAGTCTCCCGGGACAGGGGGCTGGTGGCTACACCTTC. Translation gives CASSLPGQGAGGYTF.

J is TRBJ2-1 and V is TRBV15, with D possibly matching TRBD2 (5 bases). The ends were cut back, 0 bases at V and 10 bases at J, with 10 bases in the middle. Per the germline V gene, CDR1 is LNHNV and CDR2 is YYDKDF (reference sequence). The CDR3 is made up of 13 amino acids. CDR3 in amino acids: CATSRDLAGEQFF. For the CDR3, the DNA is TGTGCCACCAGCAGAGATCTAGCAGGCGAGCAGTTCTTC.

In its sample, this clone was seen once. The chain is built from TRBV18 and TRBJ2-3; the match to TRBD2 covers 11 bases. The V gene end was trimmed by 0 bases and the J gene end by 5 bases; junction bases not matched to a gene: 10. The germline V gene encodes CDR1 KGHSH and CDR2 LQKENI. CDR3 length: 18 amino acids. CDR3 coding DNA: TGTGCCAGCTCACCACCCGGCGGGACTAGCGGCCGGGGAGATACGCAGTATTTT. Translation: CASSPPGGTSGRGDTQYF.

The J gene is TRBJ1-5, the V gene TRBV19; 7 bases match TRBD1. V dropped 8 bases and J dropped 6; count of bases not matched to a gene: 4. This CDR3 is 12 amino acids long. Germline CDR1 is LNHDA and CDR2 is SQIVND (reference sequence). CDR3 protein: CASRQGAQPQHF. CDR3 DNA: TGTGCCAGTCGACAGGGAGCTCAGCCCCAGCATTTT.

V is TRBV11-3 and J is TRBJ2-1, with D possibly being TRBD2 (6 bases). CDR1 and CDR2 (germline): SGHNT, YENEEA. The CDR3 has 18 amino acids. V lost 1 base to trimming and J lost 4 bases, with 20 bases between them. CDR3 sequence: CASSLGRGVGNGYNEQFF. CDR3 DNA: TGTGCCAGCAGCTTAGGGCGGGGAGTCGGGAACGGTTACAATGAGCAGTTCTTC. Full variable domain (remainder filled in from reference TRBV11-3 and TRBJ2-1): EAGVVQSPRYKIIEKKQPVAFWCNPISGHNTLYWYLQNLGQGPELLIRYENEEAVDDSQLPKDRFSAERLKGVDSTLKIQPAELGDSAVYLCASSLGRGVGNGYNEQFFGPGTRLTVL.

CDR3 sequence reads: CASSFTASGANVLTF. CDR3 nucleotide sequence: TGTGCCAGCAGCTTTACAGCTTCTGGGGCCAACGTCCTGACTTTC. The rearrangement links TRBV7-9 to TRBJ2-6; D call uncertain. CDR3 length: 15 residues. The V end lost 3 bases, the J end lost 1 base, and 7 bases lay between the germline ends. Germline V lookup: CDR1 SEHNR, CDR2 FQNEAQ (reference sequence).

This clone was observed a handful of times. The rearrangement links TRBV3-1 (or the pseudogene TRBV3-2) to TRBJ2-7, with TRBD2 matching 9 bases. The CDR3 has 14 amino acids. V trimming: 4 bases; J trimming: 5 bases; junction bases outside the gene matches: 6. Per germline, CDR1 LGHDT and CDR2 YNNKEL (reference sequence). The CDR3 region has the DNA TGTGCCAGCAGCCCCATGGTAGCGGGGGACGAGCAGTACTTC. It encodes CASSPMVAGDEQYF.